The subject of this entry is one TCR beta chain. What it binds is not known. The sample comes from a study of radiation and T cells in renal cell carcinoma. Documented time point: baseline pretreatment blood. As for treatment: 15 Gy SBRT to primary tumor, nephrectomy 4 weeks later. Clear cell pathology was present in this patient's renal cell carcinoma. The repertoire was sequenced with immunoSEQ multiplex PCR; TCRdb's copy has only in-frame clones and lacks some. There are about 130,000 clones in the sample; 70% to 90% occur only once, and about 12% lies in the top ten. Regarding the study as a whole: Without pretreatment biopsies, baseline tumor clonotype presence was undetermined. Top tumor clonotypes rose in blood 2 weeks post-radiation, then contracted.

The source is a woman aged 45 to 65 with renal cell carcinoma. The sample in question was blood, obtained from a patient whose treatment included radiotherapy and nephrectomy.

CDR3 in amino acids: CASSEYRGHYEQYF. Written as DNA, the CDR3 is TGTGCCAGCAGTGAATACAGGGGCCACTACGAGCAGTACTTC. The chain joins TRBV25-1 to TRBJ2-5, with D possibly matching TRBD1 (6 bases). With the DNA end fitting TRBJ2-7 better, the J assignment may be wrong. Germline V gene sequence: CDR1 MGHDK, CDR2 SYGVNS. The CDR3 spans 14 residues.